This is a list of T cell receptor beta chains from one sample in a study of blood T cell repertoires in COVID-19. Data came from immunoSEQ multiplex PCR; TCRdb stores just in-frame clones and leaves some out. The sample includes about 160,000 clones, about 85% of them seen just once. Sequencing input: peripheral blood. These receptors were taken from a man older than 75 with COVID-19, enrolled during active disease. The conserved cysteine and the conserved F or W are not part of the CDR3 here.

v_call: TRBV11-1
cdr3_length: 11
j_call: TRBJ2-7
cdr3_aa: ASSFSTRSEQY

v_call: TRBV21-1
cdr3_length: 12
j_call: TRBJ1-4
cdr3_aa: ASSKDRGTEKLF

v_call: TRBV5-1
cdr3_length: 11
j_call: TRBJ2-7
cdr3_aa: ASSSSDHDEQY

v_call: TRBV25-1
cdr3_length: 13
j_call: TRBJ1-1
cdr3_aa: ASSETRGRWTEAF

v_call: TRBV9
cdr3_length: 12
j_call: TRBJ2-2
cdr3_aa: ASSAGQNTGELF

v_call: TRBV19
cdr3_length: 11
j_call: TRBJ2-1
cdr3_aa: ASSPDRGNEQF

v_call: TRBV5-1
cdr3_length: 14
j_call: TRBJ2-5
cdr3_aa: ASSFGNSGGTETQY

v_call: TRBV6-2/TRBV6-3
cdr3_length: 18
j_call: TRBJ2-1
cdr3_aa: ASSYDVLAGVRSSYNEQF

v_call: TRBV18
cdr3_length: 12
j_call: TRBJ1-6
cdr3_aa: ASSLGQEGSPLH

v_call: TRBV7-9
cdr3_length: 14
j_call: TRBJ2-7
cdr3_aa: ASSSAVSTLFYEQY

v_call: TRBV7-8
cdr3_length: 13
j_call: TRBJ1-2
cdr3_aa: ASSLGGRGGYGYT

v_call: TRBV5-1
cdr3_length: 12
j_call: TRBJ1-4
cdr3_aa: ASSFSGTNEKLF

v_call: TRBV9
cdr3_length: 14
j_call: TRBJ1-2
cdr3_aa: ASSVATGTGTYGYT

v_call: TRBV6-2/TRBV6-3
cdr3_length: 12
j_call: TRBJ1-2
cdr3_aa: ASSYSFGAGGYT

v_call: TRBV18
cdr3_length: 12
j_call: TRBJ2-3
cdr3_aa: ASSPGGSTDTQY

v_call: TRBV6-2/TRBV6-3
cdr3_length: 11
j_call: TRBJ2-1
cdr3_aa: ASSYSRGHEQF

v_call: TRBV3-1/TRBV3-2
cdr3_length: 11
j_call: TRBJ2-5
cdr3_aa: ASSQGGAETQY

v_call: TRBV5-6
cdr3_length: 15
j_call: TRBJ2-2
cdr3_aa: ASSLATSGGYTGELF

v_call: TRBV5-1
cdr3_length: 12
j_call: TRBJ2-3
cdr3_aa: ASMIGQYTDTQY

v_call: TRBV7-7
cdr3_length: 12
j_call: TRBJ2-5
cdr3_aa: ASSATGGQETQY

v_call: TRBV23-1
cdr3_length: 14
j_call: TRBJ2-5
cdr3_aa: ASSQSRSQVQETQY

v_call: TRBV7-2
cdr3_length: 13
j_call: TRBJ2-5
cdr3_aa: ASSFSGTGGATQY

v_call: TRBV6-5
cdr3_length: 12
j_call: TRBJ1-2
cdr3_aa: ASSYLYSNPSYT

v_call: TRBV7-9
cdr3_length: 15
j_call: TRBJ1-2
cdr3_aa: ASSLGRQDPYNYGYT